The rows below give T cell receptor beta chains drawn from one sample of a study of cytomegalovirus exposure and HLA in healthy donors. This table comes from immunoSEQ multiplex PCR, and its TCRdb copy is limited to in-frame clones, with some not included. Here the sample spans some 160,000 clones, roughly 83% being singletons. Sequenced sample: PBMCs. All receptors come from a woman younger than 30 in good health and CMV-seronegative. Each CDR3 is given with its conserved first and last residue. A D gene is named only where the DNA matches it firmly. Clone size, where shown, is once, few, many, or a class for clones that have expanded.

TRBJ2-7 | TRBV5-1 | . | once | CASSLERYNSYEQYF | TGCGCCAGCAGCTTGGAGCGGTACAACTCCTACGAGCAGTACTTC
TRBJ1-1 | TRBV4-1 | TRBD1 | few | CASSQVIGPRGLLNTEAFF | TGCGCCAGCAGCCAAGTTATAGGGCCCAGGGGGCTCCTAAACACTGAAGCTTTCTTT
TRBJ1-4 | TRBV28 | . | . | CASSFLEKLFF | TGTGCCAGCAGTTTCTTAGAAAAACTGTTTTTT
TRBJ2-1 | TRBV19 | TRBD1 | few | CASSFEGDREPARGQFF | TGTGCCAGTAGCTTCGAGGGGGACAGGGAGCCCGCCCGGGGGCAGTTCTTC
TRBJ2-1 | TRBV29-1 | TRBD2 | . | CSLGGRGYNEQFF | TGCAGCCTCGGGGGGAGGGGCTACAATGAGCAGTTCTTC
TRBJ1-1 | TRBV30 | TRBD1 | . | CAWNRGSNTEAFF | TGTGCCTGGAACAGGGGCTCGAACACTGAAGCTTTCTTT
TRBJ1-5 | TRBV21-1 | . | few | CASGHRTRGDNQPQHF | TGTGCCAGCGGCCACAGGACGCGGGGGGATAATCAGCCCCAGCATTTT
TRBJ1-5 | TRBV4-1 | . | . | CASSQGTTNSNQPQHF | TGCGCCAGCAGCCAAGGAACAACTAATAGCAATCAGCCCCAGCATTTT
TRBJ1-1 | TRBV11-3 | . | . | CASSLQGTTEAFF | TGTGCCAGCAGCTTACAGGGAACCACTGAAGCTTTCTTT
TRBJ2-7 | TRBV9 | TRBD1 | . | CASSVTSRTGRVYEQYF | TGTGCCAGCAGCGTAACATCCCGGACAGGTAGGGTCTACGAGCAGTACTTC
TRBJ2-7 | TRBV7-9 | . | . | CASSPREEHEQYF | TGTGCCAGCAGCCCCAGGGAGGAACACGAGCAGTACTTC
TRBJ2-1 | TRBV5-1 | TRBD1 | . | CASSPHHRGVSYNEQFF | TGCGCCAGCAGCCCCCACCACAGGGGAGTCTCCTACAATGAGCAGTTCTTC
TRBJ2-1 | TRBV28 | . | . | CASSPPPAVSYNEQFF | TGTGCCAGCAGTCCACCTCCAGCGGTCTCCTACAATGAGCAGTTCTTC
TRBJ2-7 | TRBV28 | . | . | CASSSPGHHYEQYF | TGTGCCAGCAGTTCCCCGGGACACCACTACGAGCAGTACTTC
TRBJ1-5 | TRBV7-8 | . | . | CASSPWGGNSNQPQHF | TGTGCCAGCAGCCCGTGGGGCGGGAATAGCAATCAGCCCCAGCATTTT
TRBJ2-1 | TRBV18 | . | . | CASSPVQGGVYNEQFF | TGTGCCAGCTCACCTGTTCAGGGGGGTGTTTACAATGAGCAGTTCTTC
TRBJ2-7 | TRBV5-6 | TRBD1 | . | CASSSDPGQGAYEQYF | TGTGCCAGCAGCTCCGATCCGGGACAGGGGGCTTACGAGCAGTACTTC
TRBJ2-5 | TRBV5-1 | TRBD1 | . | CASSLGGTGQQETQYF | TGCGCCAGCAGCTTGGGAGGGACAGGGCAACAAGAGACCCAGTACTTC
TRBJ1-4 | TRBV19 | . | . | CASSRRQGPTNEKLFF | TGTGCCAGTAGTAGGAGGCAGGGGCCCACTAATGAAAAACTGTTTTTT
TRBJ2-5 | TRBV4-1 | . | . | CASSQHRTQETQYF | TGCGCCAGCAGCCAACACCGAACACAAGAGACCCAGTACTTC